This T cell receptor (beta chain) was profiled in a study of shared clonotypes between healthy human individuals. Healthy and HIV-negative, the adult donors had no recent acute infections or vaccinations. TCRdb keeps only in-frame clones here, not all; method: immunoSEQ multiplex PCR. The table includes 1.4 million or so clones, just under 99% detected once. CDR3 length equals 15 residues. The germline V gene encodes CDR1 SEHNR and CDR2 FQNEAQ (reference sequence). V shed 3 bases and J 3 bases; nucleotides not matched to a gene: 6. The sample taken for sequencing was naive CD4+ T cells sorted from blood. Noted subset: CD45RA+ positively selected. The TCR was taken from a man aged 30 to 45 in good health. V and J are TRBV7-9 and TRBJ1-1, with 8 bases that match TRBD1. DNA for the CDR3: TGTGCCAGCAGCTTGGTGGGACAGGCTCACACTGAAGCTTTCTTT. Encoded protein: CASSLVGQAHTEAFF.